Presented here are 9 T cell receptor beta chains from one specimen sequenced in a study of blood T cell repertoires in COVID-19. Sequencing used immunoSEQ multiplex PCR; TCRdb keeps in-frame clones, though not all of them. The table shows fewer than 120,000 clones, with about three quarters occurring only once. Sequencing was performed on peripheral blood. The receptors were sampled from a woman of 80 years or more with active or convalescent COVID-19.

Points on this clone: This likely comes from a read error, as the CDR3 has no conserved phenylalanine or tryptophan at its end. It is unclear where the CDR3 begins or ends on the DNA, so no DNA is shown, and the CDR3 is as TCRdb lists it. The V gene is TRBV12-3 or TRBV12-4, the J gene TRBJ2-3; the D call in the table, TRBD2, was not verified against the DNA. The CDR3 spans 13 amino acids, including both terminal residues. This chain's CDR3 is CASSLVRLAELRL.

The CDR3 loop is CASSPREVGTDTQYF. The CDR3 DNA reads TGTGCCAGCAGTCCAAGGGAGGTCGGCACAGATACGCAGTATTTT. The chain has TRBV7-9 and TRBJ2-3, with TRBD2 as a possible D gene (6 bases). Germline CDR1 is SEHNR and CDR2 is FQNEAQ (reference sequence). Deletions cut 6 bases from V and 1 base from J, with 14 bases between. This CDR3 spans 15 amino acids.

This chain joins TRBV3-1 (or the pseudogene TRBV3-2) and TRBJ2-1, with 14 bases aligning to TRBD2. Germline trimming cut 4 bases from V and 4 bases from J; bases unmatched to any gene: 9. This CDR3 contains 18 residues. Germline CDR1 and CDR2: LGHDT and YNNKEL (reference sequence). The DNA for the CDR3 is TGTGCCAGCAGCCCGGGACTAGCGGGAGTGGGTGGTTACAATGAGCAGTTCTTC. Encoded protein: CASSPGLAGVGGYNEQFF.

J is TRBJ2-1 and V is TRBV11-2, with 12 bases that match TRBD2. The V gene end was trimmed by 5 bases and the J gene end by 9 bases; junction bases not matched to a gene: 8. Germline CDR1 is SGHAT and CDR2 is FQNNGV. The length of the CDR3 is 15 residues. Here the CDR3 reads CASSPLAGGVGEQFF. CDR3 in DNA: TGTGCCAGCAGCCCACTAGCGGGAGGTGTCGGTGAGCAGTTCTTC.

The V call is TRBV2, the J call TRBJ2-7; no clear D gene. The CDR3 is made up of 13 amino acids. With 0 bases removed from V and 5 bases from J, the gap between germline ends came to 8 bases. Germline V gene data show CDR1 as SNHLY and CDR2 as FYNNEI. The CDR3 spells CASSEARRDEQYF. The DNA for the CDR3 is TGTGCCAGCAGTGAAGCCAGGCGAGACGAGCAGTACTTC.

The chain joins TRBV7-2 to TRBJ2-2; 15 bases are a match to TRBD2. The CDR3 length is 18 residues. The V and J ends lost 5 bases and 3 bases, in that order; junction bases with no gene match: 7. CDR1 SGHTA and CDR2 FQGNSA come from the germline V gene. CDR3 coding DNA: TGTGCCAGCAGCCCAGGGACTAGCGGGAGGCCCTACACCGGGGAGCTGTTTTTT. Its protein is CASSPGTSGRPYTGELFF.

This chain uses TRBV7-9 with TRBJ1-4; D unresolved. Trimming pared 5 bases from V and 11 bases from J, leaving 15 bases between. CDR1 and CDR2 from the germline V gene are SEHNR and FQNEAQ (reference sequence). The CDR3 loop spans 13 amino acids. The DNA of the CDR3 is TGTGCCAGCAGCCCCCCTACAGATATTAAACTGTTTTTT. This sequence encodes CASSPPTDIKLFF. Full variable domain (remainder filled in from reference TRBV7-9 and TRBJ1-4): DTGVSQNPRHKITKRGQNVTFRCDPISEHNRLYWYRQTLGQGPEFLTYFQNEAQLEKSRLLSDRFSAERPKGSFSTLEIQRTEQGDSAMYLCASSPPTDIKLFFGSGTQLSVL.

The V and J genes are TRBV5-4 and TRBJ2-1; 8 bases are a match to TRBD1. This CDR3 spans 15 amino acids. J was trimmed by 4 bases and V by 0 bases; bases with no gene match: 3. Germline CDR1 SGHNT, CDR2 YYREEE (reference sequence). Here the CDR3 DNA reads TGTGCCAGCAGCTTGGGGGGGACAGGATACAATGAGCAGTTCTTC. Its protein is CASSLGGTGYNEQFF.

V gene TRBV28 combines with J gene TRBJ1-2; TRBD1 might be the D (5 bases). Trimming removed 3 bases from V and 4 bases from J, with 12 bases in between. Germline CDR1 reads MDHEN; CDR2 reads SYDVKM. The CDR3 consists of 14 residues. CDR3 nucleotides: TGTGCCAGCAGTTTTGTCTCCAGGGTCTATGGCTACACCTTC. Amino acid sequence: CASSFVSRVYGYTF.